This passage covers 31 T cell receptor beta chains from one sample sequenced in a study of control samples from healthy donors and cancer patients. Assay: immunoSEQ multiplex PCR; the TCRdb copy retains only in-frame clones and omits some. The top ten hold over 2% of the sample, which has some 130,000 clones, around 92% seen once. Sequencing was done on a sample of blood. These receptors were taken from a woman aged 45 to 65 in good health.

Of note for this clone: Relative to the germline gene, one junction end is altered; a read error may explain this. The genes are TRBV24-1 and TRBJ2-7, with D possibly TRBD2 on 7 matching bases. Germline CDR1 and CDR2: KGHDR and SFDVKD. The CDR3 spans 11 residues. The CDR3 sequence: CWGGLDYEQYF. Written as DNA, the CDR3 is TGCTGGGGGGGGCTGGACTACGAGCAGTACTTC.

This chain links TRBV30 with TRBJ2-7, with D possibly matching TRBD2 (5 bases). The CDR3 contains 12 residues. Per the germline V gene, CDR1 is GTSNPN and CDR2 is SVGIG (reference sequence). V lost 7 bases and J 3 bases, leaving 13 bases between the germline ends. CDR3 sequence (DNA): TGTGCCTTCGCCCCCGGGGACTACGAGCAGTACTTC. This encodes CAFAPGDYEQYF.

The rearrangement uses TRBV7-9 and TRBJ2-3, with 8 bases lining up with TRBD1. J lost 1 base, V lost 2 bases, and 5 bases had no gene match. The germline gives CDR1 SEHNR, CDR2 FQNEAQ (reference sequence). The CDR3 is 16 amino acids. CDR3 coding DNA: TGTGCCAGCAGCTTAACCGGGACAGGCGGCACAGATACGCAGTATTTT. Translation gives CASSLTGTGGTDTQYF. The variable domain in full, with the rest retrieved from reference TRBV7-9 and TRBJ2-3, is DTGVSQNPRHKITKRGQNVTFRCDPISEHNRLYWYRQTLGQGPEFLTYFQNEAQLEKSRLLSDRFSAERPKGSFSTLEIQRTEQGDSAMYLCASSLTGTGGTDTQYFGPGTRLTVL.

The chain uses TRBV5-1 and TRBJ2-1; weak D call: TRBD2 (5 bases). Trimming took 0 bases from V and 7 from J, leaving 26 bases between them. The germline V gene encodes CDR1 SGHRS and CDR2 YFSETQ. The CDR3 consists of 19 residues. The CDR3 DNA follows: TGCGCCAGCAGCTTGGGACATGGCTTGCGGGTCCTCGGCGGGAATGAGCAGTTCTTC. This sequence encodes CASSLGHGLRVLGGNEQFF.

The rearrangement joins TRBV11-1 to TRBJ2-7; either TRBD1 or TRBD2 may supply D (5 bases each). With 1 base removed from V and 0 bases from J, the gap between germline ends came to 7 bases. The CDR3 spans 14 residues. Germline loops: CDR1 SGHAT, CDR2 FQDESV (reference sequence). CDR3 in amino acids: CASSLEGSSYEQYF. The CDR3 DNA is TGTGCCAGCAGCTTAGAGGGGAGCTCCTACGAGCAGTACTTC.

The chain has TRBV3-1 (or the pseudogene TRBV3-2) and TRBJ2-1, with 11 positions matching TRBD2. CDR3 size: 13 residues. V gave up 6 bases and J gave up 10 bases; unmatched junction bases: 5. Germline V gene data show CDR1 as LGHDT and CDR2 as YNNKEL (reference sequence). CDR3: CASRLAGAAEQFF. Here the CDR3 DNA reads TGTGCCAGCAGACTAGCGGGAGCAGCCGAGCAGTTCTTC.

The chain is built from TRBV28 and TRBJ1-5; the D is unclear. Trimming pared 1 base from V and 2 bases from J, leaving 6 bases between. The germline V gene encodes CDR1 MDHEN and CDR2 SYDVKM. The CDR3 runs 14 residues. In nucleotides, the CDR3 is TGTGCCAGCAGTTTATTCGGGGGCAATCAGCCCCAGCATTTT. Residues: CASSLFGGNQPQHF.

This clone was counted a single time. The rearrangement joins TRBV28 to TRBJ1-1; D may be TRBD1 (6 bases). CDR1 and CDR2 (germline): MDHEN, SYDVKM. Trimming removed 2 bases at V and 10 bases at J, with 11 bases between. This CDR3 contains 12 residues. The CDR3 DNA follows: TGTGCCAGCAGTTTAGCCGTCAGGGGAGCTTTCTTT. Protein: CASSLAVRGAFF.

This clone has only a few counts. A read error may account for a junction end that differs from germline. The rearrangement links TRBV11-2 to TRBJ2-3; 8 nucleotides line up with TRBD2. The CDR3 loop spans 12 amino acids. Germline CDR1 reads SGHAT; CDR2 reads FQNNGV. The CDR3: CASSPGTRIGDF. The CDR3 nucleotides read TGTGCCAGCAGCCCCGGGACTAGGATAGGGGATTTT. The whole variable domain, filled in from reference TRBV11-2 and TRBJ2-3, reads EAGVAQSPRYKIIEKRQSVAFWCNPISGHATLYWYQQILGQGPKLLIQFQNNGVVDDSQLPKDRFSAERLKGVDSTLKIQPAKLEDSAVYLCASSPGTRIGDFGPGTRLTVL.

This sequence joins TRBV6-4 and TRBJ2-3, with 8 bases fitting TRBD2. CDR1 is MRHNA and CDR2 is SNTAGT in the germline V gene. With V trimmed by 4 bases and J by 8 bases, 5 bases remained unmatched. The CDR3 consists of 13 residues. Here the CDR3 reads CASSVAGGTTQYF. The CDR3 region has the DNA TGTGCCAGCAGTGTGGCGGGAGGTACTACGCAGTATTTT.

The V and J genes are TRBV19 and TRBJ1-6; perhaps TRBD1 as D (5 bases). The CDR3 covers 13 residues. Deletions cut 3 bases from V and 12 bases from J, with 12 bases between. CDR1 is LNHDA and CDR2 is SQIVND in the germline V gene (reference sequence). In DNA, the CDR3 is TGTGCCAGTAGTATGGAGCAGGGCGGACCCCTCCACTTT. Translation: CASSMEQGGPLHF.

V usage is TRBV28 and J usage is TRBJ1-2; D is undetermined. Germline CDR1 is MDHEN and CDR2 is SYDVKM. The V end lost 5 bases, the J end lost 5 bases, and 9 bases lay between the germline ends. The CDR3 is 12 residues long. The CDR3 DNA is TGTGCCAGCAGTACAATTTCATATGGCTACACCTTC. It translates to CASSTISYGYTF.

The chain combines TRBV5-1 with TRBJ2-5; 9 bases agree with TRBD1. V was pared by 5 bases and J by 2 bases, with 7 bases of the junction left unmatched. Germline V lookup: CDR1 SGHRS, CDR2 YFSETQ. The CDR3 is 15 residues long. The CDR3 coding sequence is TGCGCCAGCAGTCCAGGGACAGGGTATCAAGAGACCCAGTACTTC. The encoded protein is CASSPGTGYQETQYF.

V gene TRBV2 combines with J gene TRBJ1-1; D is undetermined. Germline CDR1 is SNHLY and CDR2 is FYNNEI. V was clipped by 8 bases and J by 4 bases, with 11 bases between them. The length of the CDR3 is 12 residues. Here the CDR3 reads CASAPGSTEAFF. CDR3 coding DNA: TGTGCCAGCGCCCCGGGGAGCACTGAAGCTTTCTTT.

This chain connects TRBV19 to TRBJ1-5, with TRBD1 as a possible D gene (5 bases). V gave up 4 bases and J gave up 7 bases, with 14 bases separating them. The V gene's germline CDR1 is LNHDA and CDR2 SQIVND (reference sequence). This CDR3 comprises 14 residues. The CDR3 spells CASSRRGNRQPQHF. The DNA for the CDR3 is TGTGCCAGTAGTAGGCGGGGGAATAGGCAGCCCCAGCATTTT. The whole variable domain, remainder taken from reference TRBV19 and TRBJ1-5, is DGGITQSPKYLFRKEGQNVTLSCEQNLNHDAMYWYRQDPGQGLRLIYYSQIVNDFQKGDIAEGYSVSREKKESFPLTVTSAQKNPTAFYLCASSRRGNRQPQHFGDGTRLSIL.

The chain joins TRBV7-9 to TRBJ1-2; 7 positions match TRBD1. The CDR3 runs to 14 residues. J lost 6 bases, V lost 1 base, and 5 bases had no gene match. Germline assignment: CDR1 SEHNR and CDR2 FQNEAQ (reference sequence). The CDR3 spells CASSLGQGFNGYTF. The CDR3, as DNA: TGTGCCAGCAGCTTAGGACAGGGCTTTAATGGCTACACCTTC.

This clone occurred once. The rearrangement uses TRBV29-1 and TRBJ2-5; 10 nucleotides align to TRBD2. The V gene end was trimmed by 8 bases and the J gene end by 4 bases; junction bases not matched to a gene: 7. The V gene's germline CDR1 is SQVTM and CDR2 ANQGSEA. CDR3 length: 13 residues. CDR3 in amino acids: CSTASGRVETQYF. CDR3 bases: TGCAGCACCGCCAGCGGGAGGGTAGAGACCCAGTACTTC.

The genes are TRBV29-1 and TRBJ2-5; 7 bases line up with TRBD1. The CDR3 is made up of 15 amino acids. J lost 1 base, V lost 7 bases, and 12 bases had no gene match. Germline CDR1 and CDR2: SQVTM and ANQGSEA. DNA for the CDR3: TGCAGCGCCCCACAGGGGCCGGGGATCCAAGAGACCCAGTACTTC. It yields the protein CSAPQGPGIQETQYF.

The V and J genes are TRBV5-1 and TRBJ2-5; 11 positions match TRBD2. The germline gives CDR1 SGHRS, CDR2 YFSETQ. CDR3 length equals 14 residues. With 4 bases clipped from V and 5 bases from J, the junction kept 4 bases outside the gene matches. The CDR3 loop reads CASSSRTSGETQYF. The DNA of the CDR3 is TGCGCCAGCAGCAGTAGGACTAGCGGGGAGACCCAGTACTTC.

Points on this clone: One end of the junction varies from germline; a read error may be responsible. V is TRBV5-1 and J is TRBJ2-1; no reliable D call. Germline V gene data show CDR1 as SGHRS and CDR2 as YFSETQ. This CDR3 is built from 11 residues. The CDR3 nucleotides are TGCGCCAGCAGCTTGGGTCAGACGTCGATCTTC. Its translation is CASSLGQTSIF.

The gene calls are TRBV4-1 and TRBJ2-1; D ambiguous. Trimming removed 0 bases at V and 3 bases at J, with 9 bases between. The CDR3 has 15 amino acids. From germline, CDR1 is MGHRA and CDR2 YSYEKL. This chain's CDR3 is CASSQELNVYNEQFF. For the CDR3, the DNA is TGCGCCAGCAGCCAAGAGCTGAACGTCTACAATGAGCAGTTCTTC.

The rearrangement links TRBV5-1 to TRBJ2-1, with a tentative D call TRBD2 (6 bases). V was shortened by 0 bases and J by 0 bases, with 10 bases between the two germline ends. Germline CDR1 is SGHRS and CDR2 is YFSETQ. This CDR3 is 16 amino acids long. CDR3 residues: CASSLGPAGSYNEQFF. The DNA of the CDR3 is TGCGCCAGCAGCTTGGGGCCAGCGGGCTCCTACAATGAGCAGTTCTTC.

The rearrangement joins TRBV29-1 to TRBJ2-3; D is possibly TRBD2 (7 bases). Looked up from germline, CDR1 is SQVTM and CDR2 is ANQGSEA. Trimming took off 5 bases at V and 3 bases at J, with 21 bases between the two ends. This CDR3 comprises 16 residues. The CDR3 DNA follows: TGCAGCGTTTTCAGGACTGGTGGGGGGGCTACAGATACGCAGTATTTT. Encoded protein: CSVFRTGGGATDTQYF.

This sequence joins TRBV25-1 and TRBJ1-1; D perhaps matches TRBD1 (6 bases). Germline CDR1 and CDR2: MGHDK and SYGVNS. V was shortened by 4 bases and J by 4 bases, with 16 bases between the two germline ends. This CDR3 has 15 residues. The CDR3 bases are TGTGCCAGCAGTGTGGGGGCGCGCGCGGGCACTGAAGCTTTCTTT. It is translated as CASSVGARAGTEAFF. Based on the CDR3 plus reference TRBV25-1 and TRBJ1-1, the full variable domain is EADIYQTPRYLVIGTGKKITLECSQTMGHDKMYWYQQDPGMELHLIHYSYGVNSTEKGDLSSESTVSRIRTEHFPLTLESARPSHTSQYLCASSVGARAGTEAFFGQGTRLTVV.

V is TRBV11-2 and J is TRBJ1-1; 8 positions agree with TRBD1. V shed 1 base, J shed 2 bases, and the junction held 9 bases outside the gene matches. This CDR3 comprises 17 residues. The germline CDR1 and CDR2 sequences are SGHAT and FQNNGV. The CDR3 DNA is TGTGCCAGCAGCTTAGGGTTCCAGGGGGCGGGAAACACTGAAGCTTTCTTT. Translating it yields CASSLGFQGAGNTEAFF.

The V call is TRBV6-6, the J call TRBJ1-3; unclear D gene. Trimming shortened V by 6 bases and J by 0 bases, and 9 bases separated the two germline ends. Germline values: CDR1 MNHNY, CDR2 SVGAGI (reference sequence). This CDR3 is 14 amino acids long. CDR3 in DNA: TGTGCCAGCAGGTCCACAGCCTCTGGAAACACCATATATTTT. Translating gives CASRSTASGNTIYF.

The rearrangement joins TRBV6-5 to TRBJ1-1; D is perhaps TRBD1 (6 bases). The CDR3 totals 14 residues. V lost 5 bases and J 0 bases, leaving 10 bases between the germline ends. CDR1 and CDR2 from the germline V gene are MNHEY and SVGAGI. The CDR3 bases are TGTGCCAGCAGTAAAAAGGGGGTGAACACTGAAGCTTTCTTT. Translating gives CASSKKGVNTEAFF.

The CDR3 coding sequence is TGTGCCATCAGTGCGAGGGCAGAAGGCCAGCCCCAGCATTTT. Translation: CAISARAEGQPQHF. The chain uses TRBV10-3 and TRBJ1-5; D is undetermined. V was clipped by 4 bases and J by 7 bases, with 14 bases between them. This CDR3 has 14 amino acids. Looked up from germline, CDR1 is ENHRY and CDR2 is SYGVKD.

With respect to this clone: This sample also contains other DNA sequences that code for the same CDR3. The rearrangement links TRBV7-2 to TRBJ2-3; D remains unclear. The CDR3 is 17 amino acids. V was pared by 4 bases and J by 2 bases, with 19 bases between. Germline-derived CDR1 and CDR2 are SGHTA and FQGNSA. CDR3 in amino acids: CASSSGTGPLSTDTQYF. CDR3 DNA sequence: TGTGCCAGCAGCTCCGGTACCGGGCCCCTCTCCACAGATACGCAGTATTTT.

CDR3 sequence (DNA): TGTGCCTGGAGTGATCACAGGGGGCAAAATGAAAAACTGTTTTTT. It encodes CAWSDHRGQNEKLFF. This chain links TRBV30 with TRBJ1-4; 9 bases are shared with TRBD1. With V trimmed by 1 base and J by 5 bases, 5 bases remained unmatched. Germline CDR1 GTSNPN, CDR2 SVGIG (reference sequence). There are 15 residues in the CDR3. Full variable domain (missing parts from reference TRBV30 and TRBJ1-4): SQTIHQWPATLVQPVGSPLSLECTVEGTSNPNLYWYRQAAGRGLQLLFYSVGIGQISSEVPQNLSASRPQDRQFILSSKKLLLSDSGFYLCAWSDHRGQNEKLFFGSGTQLSVL.

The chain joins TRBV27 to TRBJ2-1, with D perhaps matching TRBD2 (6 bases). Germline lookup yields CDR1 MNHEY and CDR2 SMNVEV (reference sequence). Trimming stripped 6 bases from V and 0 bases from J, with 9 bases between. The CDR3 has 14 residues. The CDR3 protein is CASSGTSSYNEQFF. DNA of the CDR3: TGTGCCAGCAGCGGGACTTCCTCCTACAATGAGCAGTTCTTC.